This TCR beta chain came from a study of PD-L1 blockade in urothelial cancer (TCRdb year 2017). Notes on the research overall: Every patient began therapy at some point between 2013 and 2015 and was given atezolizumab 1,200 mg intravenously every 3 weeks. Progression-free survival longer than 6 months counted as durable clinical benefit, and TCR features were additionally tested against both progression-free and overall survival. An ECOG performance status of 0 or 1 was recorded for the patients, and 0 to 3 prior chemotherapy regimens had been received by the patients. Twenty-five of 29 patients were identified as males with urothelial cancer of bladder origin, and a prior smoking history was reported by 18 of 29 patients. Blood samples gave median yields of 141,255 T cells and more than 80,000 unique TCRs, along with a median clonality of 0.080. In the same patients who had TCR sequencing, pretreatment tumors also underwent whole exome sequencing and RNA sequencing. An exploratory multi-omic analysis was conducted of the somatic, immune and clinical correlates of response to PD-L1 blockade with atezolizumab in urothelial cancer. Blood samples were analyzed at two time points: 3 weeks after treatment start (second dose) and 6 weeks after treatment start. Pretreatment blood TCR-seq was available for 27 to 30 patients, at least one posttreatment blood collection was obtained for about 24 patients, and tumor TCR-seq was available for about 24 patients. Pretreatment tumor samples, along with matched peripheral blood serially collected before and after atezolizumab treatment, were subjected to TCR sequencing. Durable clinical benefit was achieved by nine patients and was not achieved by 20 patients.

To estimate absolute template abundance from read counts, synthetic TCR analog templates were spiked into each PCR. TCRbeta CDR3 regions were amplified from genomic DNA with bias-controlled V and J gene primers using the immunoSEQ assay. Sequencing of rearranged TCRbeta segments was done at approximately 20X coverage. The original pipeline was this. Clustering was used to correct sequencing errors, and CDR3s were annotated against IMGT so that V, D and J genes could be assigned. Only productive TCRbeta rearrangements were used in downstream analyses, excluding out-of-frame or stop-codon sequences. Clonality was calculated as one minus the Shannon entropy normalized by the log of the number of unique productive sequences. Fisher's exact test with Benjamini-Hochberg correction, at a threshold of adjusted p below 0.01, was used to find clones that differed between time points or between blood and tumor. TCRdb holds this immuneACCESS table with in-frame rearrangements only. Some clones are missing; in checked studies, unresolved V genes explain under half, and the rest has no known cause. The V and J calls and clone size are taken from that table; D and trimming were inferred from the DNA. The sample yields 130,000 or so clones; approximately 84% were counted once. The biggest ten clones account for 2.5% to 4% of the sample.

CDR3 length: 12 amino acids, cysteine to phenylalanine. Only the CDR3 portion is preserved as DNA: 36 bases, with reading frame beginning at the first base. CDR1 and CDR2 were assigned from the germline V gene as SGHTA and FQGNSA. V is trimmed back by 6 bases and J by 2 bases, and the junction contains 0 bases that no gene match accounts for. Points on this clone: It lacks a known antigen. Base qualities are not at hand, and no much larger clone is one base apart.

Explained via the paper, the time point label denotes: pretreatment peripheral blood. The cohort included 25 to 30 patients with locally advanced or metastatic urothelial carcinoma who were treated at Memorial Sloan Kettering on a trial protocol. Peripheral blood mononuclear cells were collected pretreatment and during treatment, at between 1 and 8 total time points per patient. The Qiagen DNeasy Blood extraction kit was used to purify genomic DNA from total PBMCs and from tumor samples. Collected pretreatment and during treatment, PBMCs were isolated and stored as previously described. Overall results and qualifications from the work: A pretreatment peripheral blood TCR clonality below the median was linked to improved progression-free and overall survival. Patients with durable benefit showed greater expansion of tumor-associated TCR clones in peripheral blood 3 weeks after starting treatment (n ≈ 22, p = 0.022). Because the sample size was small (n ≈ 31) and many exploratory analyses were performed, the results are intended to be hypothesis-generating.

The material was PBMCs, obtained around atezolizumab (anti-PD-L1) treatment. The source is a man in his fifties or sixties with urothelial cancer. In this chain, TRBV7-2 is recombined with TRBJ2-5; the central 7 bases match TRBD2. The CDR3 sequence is CASRRGQETQYF. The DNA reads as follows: TGTGCCAGCAGGCGGGGGCAAGAGACCCAGTACTTC.